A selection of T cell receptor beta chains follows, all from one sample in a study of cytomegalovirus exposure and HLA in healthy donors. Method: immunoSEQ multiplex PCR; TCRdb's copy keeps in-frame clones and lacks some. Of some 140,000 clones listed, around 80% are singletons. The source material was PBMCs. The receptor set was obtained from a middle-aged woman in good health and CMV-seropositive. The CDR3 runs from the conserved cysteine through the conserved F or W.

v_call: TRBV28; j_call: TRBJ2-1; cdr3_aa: CASSPPERLQEQFF
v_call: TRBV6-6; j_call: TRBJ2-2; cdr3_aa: CASSSRTGNTGELFF
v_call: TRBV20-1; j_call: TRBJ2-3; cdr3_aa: CSARAGDTQYF
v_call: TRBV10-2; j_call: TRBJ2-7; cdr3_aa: CASSEGTATYEQYF
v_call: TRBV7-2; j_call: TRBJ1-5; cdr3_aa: CASSNRGQPQHF
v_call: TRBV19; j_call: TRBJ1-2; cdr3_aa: CASSIFRGGRTYGYTF
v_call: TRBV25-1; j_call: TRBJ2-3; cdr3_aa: CASSTSGKNTQYF
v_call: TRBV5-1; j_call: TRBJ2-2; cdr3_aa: CASTLAGGLDTGELFF
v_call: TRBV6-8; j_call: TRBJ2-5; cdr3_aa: CASNRSGELQETQYF
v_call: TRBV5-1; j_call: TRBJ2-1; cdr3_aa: CASSILAGVVYNEQFF
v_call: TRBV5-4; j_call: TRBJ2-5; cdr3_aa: CASRPGVGETQYF
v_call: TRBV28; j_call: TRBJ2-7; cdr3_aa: CASSLFPPTSLYEQYF
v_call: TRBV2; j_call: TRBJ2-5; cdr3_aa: CASGADRGLKETQYF
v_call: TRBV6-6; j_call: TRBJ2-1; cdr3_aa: CASSGTSGVRNEQFF
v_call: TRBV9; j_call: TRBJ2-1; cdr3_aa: CASSSGTSGSSYNEQFF
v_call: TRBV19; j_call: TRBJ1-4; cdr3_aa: CASSNRGTTNEKLFF
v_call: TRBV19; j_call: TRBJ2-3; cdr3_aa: CASSLRSGDTQYF
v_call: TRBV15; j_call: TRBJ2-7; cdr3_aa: CATSRRTGTGDEQYF
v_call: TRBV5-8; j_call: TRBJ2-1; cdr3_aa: CASRLAGVLGHNEQFF
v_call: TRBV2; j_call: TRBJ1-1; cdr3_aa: CASRPGGVLDTEAFF
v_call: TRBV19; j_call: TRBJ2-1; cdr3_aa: CASNVDGTYNEQFF
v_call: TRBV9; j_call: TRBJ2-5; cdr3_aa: CASSVASQETQYF
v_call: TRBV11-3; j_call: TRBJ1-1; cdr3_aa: CASSSTGGYTEAFF
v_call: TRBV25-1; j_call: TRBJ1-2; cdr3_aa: CASSDTGTGYYGYTF
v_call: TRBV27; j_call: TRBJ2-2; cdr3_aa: CASGYRGTGELFF
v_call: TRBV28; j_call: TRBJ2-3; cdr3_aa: CASISRRGKALAGVGTDTQYF
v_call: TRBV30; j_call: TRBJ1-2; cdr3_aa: CARTKGGLNGYTF
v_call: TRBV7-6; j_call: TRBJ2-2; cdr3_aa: CASSLNIVVARASGTGELFF
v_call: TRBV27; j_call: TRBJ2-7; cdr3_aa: CASSLDFRAYEQYF
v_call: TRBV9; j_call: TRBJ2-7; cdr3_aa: CASSPGTSGLGEQYF
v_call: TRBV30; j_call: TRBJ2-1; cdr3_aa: CAWKGALYNEQFF
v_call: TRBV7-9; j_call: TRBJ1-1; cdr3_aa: CASSRTGYTEAFF
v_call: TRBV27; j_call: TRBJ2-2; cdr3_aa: CASSWGLAGVNTGELFF
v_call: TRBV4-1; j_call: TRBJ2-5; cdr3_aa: CASSQGGTSGRVETQYF
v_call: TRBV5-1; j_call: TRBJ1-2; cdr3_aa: CASSSKTTSNGYTF
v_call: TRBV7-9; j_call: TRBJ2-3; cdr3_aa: CASSHPMDWRERDTQYF
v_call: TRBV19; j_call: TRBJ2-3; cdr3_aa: CASSSPGLASADTQYF
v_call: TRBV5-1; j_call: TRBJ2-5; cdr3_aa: CASSLGLLEAHQETQYF
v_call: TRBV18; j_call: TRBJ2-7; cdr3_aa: CASSPPSHYEQYF
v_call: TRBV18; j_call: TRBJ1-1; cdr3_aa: CASSPPGNTEAFF
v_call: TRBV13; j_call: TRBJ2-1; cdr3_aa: CASSPAGTGGYNEQFF
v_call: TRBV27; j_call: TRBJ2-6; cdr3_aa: CASSPRQGIGANVLTF
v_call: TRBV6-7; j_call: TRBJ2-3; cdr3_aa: CASSYRGLAGRSITDTQYF
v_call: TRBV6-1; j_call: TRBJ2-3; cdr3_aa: CASSDTGTDTQYF
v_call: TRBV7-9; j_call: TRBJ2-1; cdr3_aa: CASSITSGRGNEQFF
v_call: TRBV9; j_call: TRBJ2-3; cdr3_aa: CASSGPGLVVHF
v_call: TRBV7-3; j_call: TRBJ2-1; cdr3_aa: CASSPGLAGVYYNEQFF
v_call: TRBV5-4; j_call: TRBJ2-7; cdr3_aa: CASSLDTSGPYEQYF
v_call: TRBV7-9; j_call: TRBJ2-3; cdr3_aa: CASSLGQYTDTQYF
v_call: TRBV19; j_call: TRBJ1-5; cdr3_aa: CASSTNSFYSNQPQHF
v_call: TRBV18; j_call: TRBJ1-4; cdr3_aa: CASSTDRGREKLFF
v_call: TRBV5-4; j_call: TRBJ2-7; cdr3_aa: CASSGPLGAQGEQYF
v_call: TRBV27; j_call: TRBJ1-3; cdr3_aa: CASSLFGVGSGNTIYF
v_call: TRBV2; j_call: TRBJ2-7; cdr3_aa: CASKKEGAFGEQYF
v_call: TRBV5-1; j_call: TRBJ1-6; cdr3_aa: CASSLKAGSYNSPLHF